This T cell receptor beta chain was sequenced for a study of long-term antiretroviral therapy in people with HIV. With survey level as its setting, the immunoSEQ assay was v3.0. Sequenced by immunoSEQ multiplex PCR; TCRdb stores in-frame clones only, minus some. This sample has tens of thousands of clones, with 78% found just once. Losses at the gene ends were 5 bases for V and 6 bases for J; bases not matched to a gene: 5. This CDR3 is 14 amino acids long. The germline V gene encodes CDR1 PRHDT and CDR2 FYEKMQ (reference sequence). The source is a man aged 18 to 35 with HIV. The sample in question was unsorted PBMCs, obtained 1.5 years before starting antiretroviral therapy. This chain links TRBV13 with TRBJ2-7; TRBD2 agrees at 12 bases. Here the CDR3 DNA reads TGTGCCAGCAGCAACGGACTAGCGGGAATCGAGCAGTACTTC. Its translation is CASSNGLAGIEQYF.